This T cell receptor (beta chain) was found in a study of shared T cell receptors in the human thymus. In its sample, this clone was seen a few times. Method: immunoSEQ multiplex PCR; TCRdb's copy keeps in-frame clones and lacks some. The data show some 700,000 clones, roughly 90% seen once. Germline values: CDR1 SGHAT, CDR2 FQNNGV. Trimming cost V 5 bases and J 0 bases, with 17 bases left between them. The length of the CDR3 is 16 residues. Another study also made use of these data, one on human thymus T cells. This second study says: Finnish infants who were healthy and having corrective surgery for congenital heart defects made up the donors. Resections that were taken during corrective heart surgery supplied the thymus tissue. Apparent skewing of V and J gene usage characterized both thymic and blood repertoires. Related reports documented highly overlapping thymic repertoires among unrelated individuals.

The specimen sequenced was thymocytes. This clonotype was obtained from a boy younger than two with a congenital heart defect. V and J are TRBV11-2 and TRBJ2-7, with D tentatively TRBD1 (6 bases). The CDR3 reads CASSPVGGPSSYEQYF. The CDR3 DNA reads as TGTGCCAGCAGCCCCGTTGGGGGCCCTAGCTCCTACGAGCAGTACTTC.